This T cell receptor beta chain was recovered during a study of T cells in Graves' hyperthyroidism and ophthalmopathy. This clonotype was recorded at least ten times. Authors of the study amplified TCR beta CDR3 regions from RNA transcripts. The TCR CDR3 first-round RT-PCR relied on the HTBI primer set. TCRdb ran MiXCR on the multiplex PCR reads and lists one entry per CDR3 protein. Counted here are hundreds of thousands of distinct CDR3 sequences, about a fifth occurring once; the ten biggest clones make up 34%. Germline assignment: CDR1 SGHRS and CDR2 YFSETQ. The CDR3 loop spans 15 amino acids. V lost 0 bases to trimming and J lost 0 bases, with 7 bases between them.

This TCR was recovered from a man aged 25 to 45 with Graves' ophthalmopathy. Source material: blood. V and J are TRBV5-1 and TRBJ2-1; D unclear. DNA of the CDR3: TGCGCCAGCAGCTTGGAGGCTAGCTCCTACAATGAGCAGTTCTTC. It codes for CASSLEASSYNEQFF.